This TCR beta chain originates from a study of T cell responses to AZD1222 COVID-19 vaccine. The trim removed 6 bases at V and 0 bases at J, leaving 9 bases unmatched. The length of the CDR3 is 18 residues. Per germline, CDR1 SNHLY and CDR2 FYNNEI. The method was immunoSEQ multiplex PCR; TCRdb's version includes in-frame clones alone and lacks a portion of them. The table records some 130,000 clones, approximately 90% of them present only once. This clone was recorded once. The TCR originated in an adult who received the AZD1222 COVID-19 vaccine. This sample comprised peripheral blood, obtained 28 days after the second AZD1222 dose. This chain joins TRBV2 and TRBJ1-5, with 12 bases identical to TRBD1. The DNA of the CDR3 is TGTGCCAGCAGAAAGCCGGGACAGGGGGCTGGTAGCAATCAGCCCCAGCATTTT. It yields the protein CASRKPGQGAGSNQPQHF.